The 23 T cell receptor beta chains in this list originate from one sample, sequenced in a study of T cells in women clearing cervical HPV infection. The table came from immunoSEQ multiplex PCR; TCRdb's copy has only in-frame clones and leaves some out. The sample data list under 45,000 clones. Sequencing was done on a sample of blood buffy coat. The receptors were sampled from a woman between 18 and 69 years old with a cervical HPV16 infection that either progressed to CIN3+ or cleared (not recorded which).

CDR3 bases read: TGTGCCAGTAGTATTGGGGACAGCTCCTACGAC. It codes for CASSIGDSSYD. In full, the CDR3 is CASSIGDSSYDYTF. The genes are TRBV19 and TRBJ1-2; 7 positions agree with TRBD1. The read ends 3 residues early relative to the CDR3; the germline J gene fills the gap. Germline loops: CDR1 LNHDA, CDR2 SQIVND (reference sequence). This CDR3 contains 14 residues.

In the case of this clone: The read terminates 3 residues ahead of where the CDR3 ends, so the germline J gene completes it. The chain combines TRBV5-1 with TRBJ2-4, with D unresolved. Looked up from germline, CDR1 is SGHRS and CDR2 is YFSETQ. This CDR3 has 15 amino acids. CDR3 loop: CASSLETAANYGQYF. CDR3 DNA (partial): TGCGCCAGCAGCTTGGAGACCGCGGCTAACTATGGT.

A remark on this clone: The missing CDR3 end, 3 residues past where the read stops, is filled in from the germline J gene. The V gene is TRBV27, the J gene TRBJ2-3, with TRBD2 matching 8 bases. CDR3 length: 14 residues. V lost 5 bases to trimming and J lost 1 base; unmatched junction nucleotides: 2. Germline V gene sequence: CDR1 MNHEY, CDR2 SMNVEV (reference sequence). The CDR3 sequence: CASSLSGGTDTQYF. CDR3 DNA, as far as it was read: TGTGCCAGCAGTCTTAGCGGGGGCACAGATACG.

A word on this clone: The read stops 3 residues short of the end of the CDR3; the missing end is completed from the germline J gene. The rearrangement joins TRBV5-1 to TRBJ2-5; D is perhaps TRBD1 (6 bases). V lost 3 bases and J 5 bases, leaving 14 bases between the germline ends. Germline loops: CDR1 SGHRS, CDR2 YFSETQ. This CDR3 spans 14 amino acids. The CDR3 bases that were read are TGCGCCAGCAGCTGGGGGCAGGAAGGGGAGACC. Translation gives CASSWGQEGET. The CDR3 in its entirety is CASSWGQEGETQYF.

On this clone itself: The read ends 3 residues before the CDR3 terminus; that terminus is restored from the germline J gene. The chain has TRBV6-1 and TRBJ1-4; no reliable D call. V was clipped by 0 bases and J by 7 bases, with 15 bases between them. The CDR3 is made up of 16 amino acids. CDR1 is MNHNS, CDR2 SASEGT, per germline. The sequenced CDR3 bases are TGTGCCAGCAGTGAAGCACGGGGTAGTATGAGTGAAAAA. It specifies CASSEARGSMSEK. The full CDR3 is CASSEARGSMSEKLFF.

Comment on this clone: The observed sequence ends 3 residues before the CDR3 terminus, with the missing tail filled in from the germline J gene. The genes are TRBV19 and TRBJ1-2; D perhaps matches TRBD1 (6 bases). The germline V and J ends were trimmed by 5 bases and 4 bases, with 11 bases remaining between them. This CDR3 has 13 residues. Germline-derived CDR1 and CDR2 are LNHDA and SQIVND (reference sequence). The CDR3 here is CASSAGQPYGYTF. CDR3 DNA (partial): TGTGCCAGTAGTGCCGGACAGCCCTATGGC.

As for this clone: The sequenced fragment ends 3 residues before the CDR3 boundary, so the rest is inferred from the germline J gene. The genes are TRBV6-1 and TRBJ2-7; a possible D gene is TRBD1 (5 bases). The germline V gene encodes CDR1 MNHNS and CDR2 SASEGT. There are 14 residues in the CDR3. V lost 4 bases and J lost 3, with 13 bases in between. CDR3 DNA (partial): TGTGCCAGCAGTGCGGCAGGGTTTGGCTACGAG. It codes for CASSAAGFGYE. The entire CDR3 sequence reads CASSAAGFGYEQYF.

On this clone itself: The CDR3 extends 3 residues past the end of the read, so its final part is completed from the germline J gene. The rearrangement uses TRBV7-9 and TRBJ2-7, with 7 bases lining up with TRBD1. The CDR3 sequence is 14 residues long. After removal of 4 bases from V and 3 bases from J, the junction contained 6 bases not matched to a gene. The germline CDR1 and CDR2 sequences are SEHNR and FQNEAQ (reference sequence). The CDR3 sequence: CASSSGDRDYEQYF. CDR3 bases read: TGTGCCAGCAGCTCCGGAGACAGGGACTACGAG.

In regard to this clone: The sequence runs out 3 residues before the end of the CDR3; the remainder is reconstructed from the germline J gene. The identical CDR3 is also encoded by other nucleotide sequences in the sample. The chain uses TRBV6-1 and TRBJ1-6, with D tentatively TRBD1 (5 bases). V lost 1 base and J lost 7, with 14 bases in between. The CDR3 runs 16 residues. Germline V gene data show CDR1 as MNHNS and CDR2 as SASEGT. CDR3 DNA (partial): TGTGCCAGCAGTGAAGATCCTGGGGCTCGAAATTCACCC. It translates to CASSEDPGARNSP. The CDR3, in full, reads CASSEDPGARNSPLHF.

With regard to this clone: The read ends 3 residues before the CDR3 terminus; that terminus is restored from the germline J gene. The V call is TRBV9, the J call TRBJ1-2, with D hard to call. From germline, CDR1 is SGDLS and CDR2 YYNGEE. The CDR3 sequence is 15 residues long. CDR3 DNA (partial): TGTGCCAGCAGTTCCACGGGTTCGATGGCTAAAGGC. This translates into CASSSTGSMAKG. The whole CDR3 region reads CASSSTGSMAKGYTF.

A word on this clone: The read halts 3 residues ahead of the CDR3 end, with the missing end drawn from the germline J gene. The chain has TRBV20-1 and TRBJ2-7, with D possibly TRBD2 on 6 matching bases. Germline V lookup: CDR1 DFQATT, CDR2 SNEGSKA (reference sequence). The CDR3 has 14 amino acids. Trimming stripped 2 bases from V and 0 bases from J, with 11 bases between. The CDR3 bases that were read are TGCAGTGCTAGACCCCGGGGGAGCTCCTACGAG. Translation gives CSARPRGSSYE. In full, the CDR3 reads CSARPRGSSYEQYF.

The CDR3 DNA, read in part, is TGTGCCAGTAGTTTGTACGCAAGCTCACCG. Translated: CASSLYASSP. The whole CDR3 reads CASSLYASSPLFF. This chain links TRBV19 with TRBJ2-2; D is unclear. The read terminates 3 residues before the CDR3 end, so the remaining end is supplied by the germline J gene. The CDR3 runs to 13 residues. Germline CDR1 and CDR2: LNHDA and SQIVND (reference sequence).

In regard to this clone: The sequenced fragment ends 3 residues before the CDR3 boundary, so the rest is inferred from the germline J gene. The chain has TRBV11-3 and TRBJ1-2; D remains unclear. The CDR3 has 13 amino acids. CDR1 and CDR2 from the germline V gene are SGHNT and YENEEA. This CDR3 is CASSSPPQGTYTF. The covered CDR3 bases are TGTGCCAGCAGCTCCCCACCCCAAGGTACC.

The CDR3 DNA, read in part, is TGTGCCAGCAGCTTAGGCGGGAGCCCCACAGATACG. It is translated as CASSLGGSPTDT. The whole CDR3 sequence is CASSLGGSPTDTQYF. The chain has TRBV7-9 and TRBJ2-3; 7 bases are shared with TRBD2. The CDR3 end is not reached by the read, which stops 3 residues before it; the germline J gene fills it in. The V segment lost 1 base and the J segment 2 bases; nucleotides outside the gene matches: 3. Germline V gives CDR1 SEHNR, CDR2 FQNEAQ (reference sequence). The CDR3 loop spans 15 amino acids.

For this clone: The sequence runs out 3 residues before the end of the CDR3; the remainder is reconstructed from the germline J gene. J is TRBJ1-2 and V is TRBV12-3 or TRBV12-4; TRBD1 aligns across 9 bases. With V trimmed by 5 bases and J by 4 bases, 8 bases remained unmatched. The CDR3 is 15 amino acids. The chain's CDR3 is CASSPTGGRIYGYTF. The sequenced part of the CDR3 DNA is TGTGCCAGCAGTCCGACAGGGGGACGGATCTATGGC.

Turning to this clone: The read finishes 3 residues shy of the CDR3 end, and the germline J gene is used to complete it. The rearrangement joins TRBV30 to TRBJ2-7, with D perhaps matching TRBD1 (6 bases). This CDR3 has 12 amino acids. Germline CDR1 is GTSNPN and CDR2 is SVGIG (reference sequence). The ends were cut back, 4 bases at V and 5 bases at J, with 12 bases in the middle. Incomplete CDR3 DNA: TGTGCCTGGAATTTAGGGGGAGACGAG. Amino acid sequence: CAWNLGGDE. The whole CDR3 protein reads CAWNLGGDEQYF.

A note on this clone: The read is 3 residues too short to cover the CDR3 end, so that end is filled in from the germline J gene. V and J are TRBV7-3 and TRBJ1-2; possibly TRBD1 for D (5 bases). This CDR3 is built from 16 residues. In germline, CDR1 is SGHTA, CDR2 FQGTGA. Between the trimmed V and J ends, which lost 0 bases and 5 bases, there was a span of 16 bases. The CDR3 loop reads CASSLTPGGRGYGYTF. Incomplete CDR3 DNA: TGTGCCAGCAGCTTAACCCCAGGAGGGCGGGGGTATGGC.

As for this clone: Read data end 3 residues before the CDR3 end; the end is taken from the germline J gene. The genes are TRBV28 and TRBJ2-5; 8 nucleotides agree with TRBD2. Trimming took 2 bases from V and 0 from J; bases not matched to a gene: 5. Germline-derived CDR1 and CDR2 are MDHEN and SYDVKM. This CDR3 is 16 amino acids long. The sequenced part of the CDR3 DNA is TGTGCCAGCAGTTTAGGTCTAGCGGGCCACCAAGAGACC. Protein sequence: CASSLGLAGHQET. The whole CDR3 protein reads CASSLGLAGHQETQYF.

Comment on this clone: Coverage ceases 3 residues before the CDR3 finishes, and the germline J gene fills in the end. The J gene is TRBJ2-2, the V gene TRBV6-4; TRBD1 agrees at 9 bases. The CDR3 extends over 18 amino acids. Germline V gives CDR1 MRHNA, CDR2 SNTAGT. After removal of 2 bases from V and 4 bases from J, the junction contained 11 bases not matched to a gene. The CDR3 reads CASSDPRDRAMGTGELFF. The DNA read from the CDR3 is TGTGCCAGCAGTGACCCACGGGACAGGGCAATGGGCACCGGGGAG.

Remarks on this clone: The read terminates 3 residues before the CDR3 end, so the remaining end is supplied by the germline J gene. The V gene is TRBV19, the J gene TRBJ2-1, with 7 bases lining up with TRBD1. CDR3 length: 15 amino acids. CDR1 is LNHDA, CDR2 SQIVND, per germline (reference sequence). J was trimmed by 0 bases and V by 6 bases; bases with no gene match: 5. The CDR3 reads CASRGWDSSYNEQFF. The sequenced part of the CDR3 DNA is TGTGCCAGTAGGGGGTGGGACAGCTCCTACAATGAG. The complete variable domain, with remaining parts taken from reference TRBV19 and TRBJ2-1, reads DGGITQSPKYLFRKEGQNVTLSCEQNLNHDAMYWYRQDPGQGLRLIYYSQIVNDFQKGDIAEGYSVSREKKESFPLTVTSAQKNPTAFYLCASRGWDSSYNEQFFGPGTRLTVL.

A word on this clone: One end of the junction fails to match germline, which may point to a read error. The read gets to within 3 residues of the CDR3 end, and the germline J gene fills in the rest. V and J are TRBV4-2 and TRBJ2-3; the D is unclear. CDR3 size: 15 residues. Germline CDR1 is LGHNA and CDR2 is YNFKEQ. This CDR3 is CASSQDSTYTDTQYF. Partial CDR3 DNA: TGCGCCAGCAGCCAAGATAGCACGTACACAGATACG.

Comment on this clone: Sequencing ends 3 residues short of the CDR3 end; the germline J gene provides the rest. This chain links TRBV7-2 with TRBJ1-1; 9 bases agree with TRBD1. The ends lost 3 bases at V and 4 bases at J; junction bases unmatched: 3. The CDR3 runs to 14 residues. Germline values: CDR1 SGHTA, CDR2 FQGNSA. CDR3 sequence: CASSFDRGGTEAFF. The part of the CDR3 DNA that was read is TGTGCCAGCAGCTTCGACAGGGGGGGCACTGAA.

Worth noting for this clone: With the read ending 3 residues before the CDR3 end, the germline J gene is used to fill in that end. The J gene is TRBJ2-2, the V gene TRBV5-1; no clear D gene. The V gene's germline CDR1 is SGHRS and CDR2 YFSETQ. The V gene lost 5 bases and the J gene lost 5 bases, with 16 bases spanning the gap. The length of the CDR3 is 15 residues. CDR3 DNA, as far as it was read: TGCGCCAGCAGTCCACCAAGGCAGTCAACCGGGGAG. This codes for CASSPPRQSTGE. The full CDR3 sequence reads CASSPPRQSTGELFF.